Given below is one TCR beta chain in context. The antigen remains unidentified. A much more abundant neighbour one base away suggests this may be a read error. Germline assignment: CDR1 KGHDR and CDR2 SFDVKD. The CDR3 runs 17 residues. Sample time point: sample taken at primary tumor resection. This entry is derived from a study of spatial heterogeneity in lung cancer. Via MiXCR, TCRdb re-called the 5' RACE reads, giving one row per CDR3 protein. The data show fewer than 15,000 distinct CDR3 sequences, with more than 3% seen just once and 15% to 20% held by the top ten. Study-level results: For expanded intratumoral alpha and beta TCRs, counts tracked tumor mutation counts.

The sequence was collected from a male donor with early-stage non-small cell lung cancer. This chain joins TRBV24-1 and TRBJ2-1, with 10 bases identical to TRBD2. The source material was lung tumor tissue, sampled at surgery. The DNA for the CDR3 is TGTACCACCAGTGATTTTAGCGGGGGGTACTCCTACAATGAGCAGTTCTTC. Translated, it gives CTTSDFSGGYSYNEQFF.